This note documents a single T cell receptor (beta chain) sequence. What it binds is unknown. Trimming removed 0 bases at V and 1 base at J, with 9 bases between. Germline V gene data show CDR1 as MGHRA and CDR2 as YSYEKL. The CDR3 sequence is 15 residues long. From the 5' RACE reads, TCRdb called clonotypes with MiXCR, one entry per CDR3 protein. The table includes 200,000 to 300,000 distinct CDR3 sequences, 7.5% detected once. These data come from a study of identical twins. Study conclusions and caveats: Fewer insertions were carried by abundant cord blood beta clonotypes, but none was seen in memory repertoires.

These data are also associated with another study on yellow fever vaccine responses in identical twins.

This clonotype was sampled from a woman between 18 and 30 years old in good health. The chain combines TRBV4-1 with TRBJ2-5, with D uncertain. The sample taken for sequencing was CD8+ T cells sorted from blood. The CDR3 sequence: CASSQDLGFQETQYF. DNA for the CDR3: TGCGCCAGCAGCCAAGATCTGGGTTTCCAAGAGACCCAGTACTTC.